This T cell receptor beta chain came from a study of long-term antiretroviral therapy in people with HIV. The CDR3 has 15 amino acids. Germline-derived CDR1 and CDR2 are LNHDA and SQIVND (reference sequence). V lost 5 bases, J lost 5 bases, and 4 bases stayed unmatched. The run of the v3.0 immunoSEQ assay was at survey level. Generated by immunoSEQ multiplex PCR, the TCRdb table keeps only in-frame clones and is missing some. The sample yields approximately 21,000 clones, around four fifths seen once. The origin of this receptor is a man aged 25-40 years with HIV. V is TRBV19 and J is TRBJ2-1, with TRBD1 matching 12 bases. The source was unsorted PBMCs, collected roughly 5.9 years after starting antiretroviral therapy. Here the CDR3 DNA reads TGTGCCAGTAGTTCCGGGACAGGGGGCAACAATGAGCAGTTCTTC. Its translation is CASSSGTGGNNEQFF.